The next 23 T cell receptor beta chains were all read from a single sample in a study of cytomegalovirus exposure and HLA in healthy donors (dated by TCRdb to 2017 to 2019). Receptor libraries were prepared by the immunoSEQ multiplex PCR assay. The multiplex PCR relied on a mix of 60 forward primers for TCR Vbeta segments and 13 reverse primers for TCR Jbeta segments. Not all clones reach the TCRdb copy of this immuneACCESS table, which keeps in-frame sequences only. Checked studies attribute under half of the gap to unresolved V genes and leave the rest unexplained. In all, the sample holds 85,000 to 100,000 clones, and roughly 83% of those were seen once. The ten largest account for under 4% of the sample. The sample comprised PBMCs. Receptors were obtained from a male donor in good health and CMV-seropositive.

J is TRBJ1-3 and V is TRBV7-2; D may be TRBD1 (5 bases). Germline V gene lookup returns CDR1 SGHTA and CDR2 FQGNSA. Trimming removed 4 bases at V and 0 bases at J, with 13 bases between. CDR3 length: 16 residues. DNA of the CDR3: TGTGCCAGCAGCTCGGGAGGGGCTCTCTCTGGAAACACCATATATTTT. Its protein product is CASSSGGALSGNTIYF.

The chain combines TRBV30 with TRBJ2-1; TRBD2 agrees at 10 bases. The CDR3 contains 15 residues. CDR1 is GTSNPN and CDR2 is SVGIG in the germline V gene (reference sequence). After removal of 5 bases from V and 5 bases from J, the junction contained 9 bases not matched to a gene. The CDR3 nucleotides read TGTGCCTGGGCCCTTAGCGGGGGGACCCACAATGAGCAGTTCTTC. Its translation is CAWALSGGTHNEQFF.

J is TRBJ1-4 and V is TRBV5-1, with 7 bases that match TRBD1. Germline CDR1 reads SGHRS; CDR2 reads YFSETQ. The CDR3 loop spans 15 amino acids. V was clipped by 1 base and J by 3 bases; unmatched bases: 3. The CDR3 reads CASSLSTGSNEKLFF. The DNA for the CDR3 is TGCGCCAGCAGCTTGTCGACAGGGTCTAATGAAAAACTGTTTTTT.

This clone was seen once. The V and J genes are TRBV2 and TRBJ2-3, with 8 bases matching TRBD1. The CDR3 extends over 15 amino acids. Germline V gene lookup returns CDR1 SNHLY and CDR2 FYNNEI. With 6 bases clipped from V and 4 bases from J, the junction kept 9 bases outside the gene matches. The CDR3 DNA is TGTGCCAGCAGGATGGACAGGGTTAGCGCAGATACGCAGTATTTT. It encodes CASRMDRVSADTQYF.

This chain links TRBV5-1 with TRBJ1-6; a possible D gene is TRBD1 (5 bases). Germline assignment: CDR1 SGHRS and CDR2 YFSETQ. The V gene lost 0 bases and the J gene lost 5 bases, with 9 bases spanning the gap. There are 15 residues in the CDR3. CDR3 in DNA: TGCGCCAGCAGCTTGGCGGGGGATCATAATTCACCCCTCCACTTT. Its translation is CASSLAGDHNSPLHF.

The rearrangement joins TRBV18 to TRBJ1-2; D call uncertain. Germline lookup yields CDR1 KGHSH and CDR2 LQKENI. The ends were cut back, 3 bases at V and 8 bases at J, with 19 bases in the middle. The CDR3 sequence is 15 residues long. CDR3 nucleotides: TGTGCCAGCTCACCCCCGGCGAGGGCCCCGGACGGCTACACCTTC. Amino acids: CASSPPARAPDGYTF.

The chain uses TRBV7-2 and TRBJ1-1; 7 bases fit TRBD1. CDR3 length equals 14 residues. The V gene end was trimmed by 3 bases and the J gene end by 5 bases; junction bases not matched to a gene: 6. Per germline, CDR1 SGHTA and CDR2 FQGNSA. CDR3 bases: TGTGCCAGCAGCTTCCGGACAGGAGGGACTGAAGCTTTCTTT. It yields the protein CASSFRTGGTEAFF.

The chain has TRBV19 and TRBJ2-7; 7 nucleotides agree with TRBD1. The CDR3 is 13 residues long. The junction had 5 bases not matched to a gene; V was cut back by 5 bases and J by 4 bases. Germline V lookup: CDR1 LNHDA, CDR2 SQIVND (reference sequence). The CDR3 reads CASSAQGLYEQYF. In nucleotides, the CDR3 is TGTGCCAGTAGTGCACAGGGGCTTTACGAGCAGTACTTC. The full variable domain, in which reference TRBV19 and TRBJ2-7 provide the parts outside the CDR3, is DGGITQSPKYLFRKEGQNVTLSCEQNLNHDAMYWYRQDPGQGLRLIYYSQIVNDFQKGDIAEGYSVSREKKESFPLTVTSAQKNPTAFYLCASSAQGLYEQYFGPGTRLTVT.

The rearrangement uses TRBV30 and TRBJ2-3; a possible D gene is TRBD2 (6 bases). Germline CDR1 reads GTSNPN; CDR2 reads SVGIG (reference sequence). The V and J ends lost 2 bases and 5 bases respectively, with 14 bases between them. This CDR3 region has 14 residues. CDR3 region: CAWSRSGGIDTQYF. In DNA, the CDR3 is TGTGCCTGGAGTAGGTCAGGCGGGATAGATACGCAGTATTTT.

The chain couples TRBV7-2 to TRBJ2-1, with D possibly TRBD2 on 5 matching bases. Trimming took off 2 bases at V and 6 bases at J, with 17 bases between the two ends. The CDR3 extends over 16 amino acids. The germline V gene encodes CDR1 SGHTA and CDR2 FQGNSA. The CDR3 nucleotides read TGTGCCAGCAGCTTATTCGGCCCGGGAACGAGCAATGAGCAGTTCTTC. Its translation is CASSLFGPGTSNEQFF.

The chain employs TRBV19 and TRBJ1-2; tentatively, D is TRBD1 (5 bases). With 3 bases removed from V and 6 bases from J, the gap between germline ends came to 11 bases. Per germline, CDR1 LNHDA and CDR2 SQIVND (reference sequence). The CDR3 covers 13 residues. DNA of the CDR3: TGTGCCAGTAGTATGGTGGAGGGACATGGCTACACCTTC. Translating gives CASSMVEGHGYTF.

The V gene is TRBV5-4, the J gene TRBJ1-1, with TRBD1 identical over 8 bases. CDR3 length equals 13 residues. V lost 4 bases, J lost 3 bases, and 2 bases stayed unmatched. CDR1 is SGHNT and CDR2 is YYREEE in the germline V gene (reference sequence). The DNA of the CDR3 is TGTGCCAGCAGCCGGACAGGGTACACTGAAGCTTTCTTT. This codes for CASSRTGYTEAFF.

This sequence joins TRBV6-1 and TRBJ1-2; 9 bases line up with TRBD1. From germline, CDR1 is MNHNS and CDR2 SASEGT. The V gene end was trimmed by 2 bases and the J gene end by 7 bases; junction bases not matched to a gene: 8. The CDR3 runs to 15 residues. CDR3 nucleotide sequence: TGTGCCAGCAGTGAATGGACAGGGGAACCCCTTGGCTACACCTTC. Translated, it gives CASSEWTGEPLGYTF.

The chain combines TRBV4-2 with TRBJ1-1; 7 bases are shared with TRBD1. The V and J ends lost 4 bases and 4 bases, in that order; junction bases with no gene match: 9. This CDR3 region has 15 residues. Looked up from germline, CDR1 is LGHNA and CDR2 is YNFKEQ. The CDR3 loop is CASSRRQGGTTEAFF. CDR3 coding DNA: TGTGCCAGCAGCCGTCGACAGGGTGGGACCACTGAAGCTTTCTTT.

The V gene is TRBV19, the J gene TRBJ2-5; 8 bases match TRBD1. From germline, CDR1 is LNHDA and CDR2 SQIVND (reference sequence). V shed 3 bases, J shed 5 bases, and the junction held 11 bases outside the gene matches. The CDR3 is 16 residues long. The CDR3 protein is CASSISAQGAGETQYF. The DNA for the CDR3 is TGTGCCAGTAGTATTTCGGCTCAGGGGGCGGGCGAGACCCAGTACTTC.

A single count supports this clone. This sequence joins TRBV4-2 and TRBJ1-5; D unclear. The germline CDR1 and CDR2 sequences are LGHNA and YNFKEQ. The CDR3 extends over 16 amino acids. V shed 0 bases and J shed 6 bases, with 15 bases lying between them. CDR3 residues: CASSQDGPQSGQPQHF. In nucleotides, the CDR3 is TGTGCCAGCAGCCAAGACGGCCCACAATCAGGTCAGCCCCAGCATTTT.

The chain uses TRBV7-9 and TRBJ1-3; the D gene is possibly TRBD1 (5 bases). The CDR3 covers 15 residues. Per the germline V gene, CDR1 is SEHNR and CDR2 is FQNEAQ (reference sequence). The germline V and J ends were trimmed by 5 bases and 4 bases, with 15 bases remaining between them. The CDR3, as DNA: TGTGCCAGCAGCCAAGGACATCGGGCGGGAAACACCATATATTTT. Translating gives CASSQGHRAGNTIYF.

The chain is built from TRBV6-5 and TRBJ2-2, with D possibly TRBD1 on 5 matching bases. V dropped 3 bases and J dropped 4 bases, with 12 bases sitting between them. The CDR3 runs to 15 residues. Germline CDR1 and CDR2: MNHEY and SVGAGI. This CDR3 is CASSYFSRATGELFF. The DNA for the CDR3 is TGTGCCAGCAGTTATTTCTCCAGGGCCACCGGGGAGCTGTTTTTT.

This sequence joins TRBV7-3 and TRBJ1-1; 8 positions match TRBD1. This CDR3 spans 14 amino acids. Trimming at V came to 6 bases and at J to 5 bases, leaving 8 bases not matched to a gene. The V gene's germline CDR1 is SGHTA and CDR2 FQGTGA. The CDR3 coding sequence is TGTGCCAGCAGTCAACAGGGGGGAACGACTGAAGCTTTCTTT. This encodes CASSQQGGTTEAFF.

The chain joins TRBV29-1 to TRBJ2-5; D is ambiguous. Trimming removed 4 bases from V and 3 bases from J, with 12 bases in between. Germline CDR1 SQVTM, CDR2 ANQGSEA. This CDR3 has 13 residues. The DNA for the CDR3 is TGCAGCGTTGTACGGCAGGCGAAAGAGACCCAGTACTTC. It encodes CSVVRQAKETQYF.

This clone appeared a few times. This rearrangement joins TRBV18 to TRBJ2-6; D is possibly TRBD2 (6 bases). V lost 3 bases and J lost 0, with 15 bases in between. Germline lookup yields CDR1 KGHSH and CDR2 LQKENI. The CDR3 consists of 18 residues. Here the CDR3 DNA reads TGTGCCAGCTCACCGCAAACGGGGGAGCTCTCTGGGGCCAACGTCCTGACTTTC. Translating it yields CASSPQTGELSGANVLTF.

This clone was observed a few times. The chain uses TRBV10-3 and TRBJ2-7; 9 nucleotides line up with TRBD1. The CDR3 totals 16 residues. J gave up 2 bases and V 2 bases, and 7 bases lay outside the gene matches. Germline V lookup: CDR1 ENHRY, CDR2 SYGVKD. CDR3 coding DNA: TGTGCCATCAGTGAGATCCGGGACAGGGAAACCTACGAGCAGTACTTC. It is translated as CAISEIRDRETYEQYF.

The chain joins TRBV19 to TRBJ2-7, with 11 bases fitting TRBD1. The V gene's germline CDR1 is LNHDA and CDR2 SQIVND (reference sequence). The trim removed 5 bases at V and 3 bases at J, leaving 0 bases unmatched. The CDR3 is made up of 13 amino acids. The CDR3 sequence: CASSGTGGYEQYF. CDR3 nucleotide sequence: TGTGCCAGTAGTGGGACAGGGGGCTACGAGCAGTACTTC. Supplemented by reference TRBV19 and TRBJ2-7, the full variable domain reads DGGITQSPKYLFRKEGQNVTLSCEQNLNHDAMYWYRQDPGQGLRLIYYSQIVNDFQKGDIAEGYSVSREKKESFPLTVTSAQKNPTAFYLCASSGTGGYEQYFGPGTRLTVT.